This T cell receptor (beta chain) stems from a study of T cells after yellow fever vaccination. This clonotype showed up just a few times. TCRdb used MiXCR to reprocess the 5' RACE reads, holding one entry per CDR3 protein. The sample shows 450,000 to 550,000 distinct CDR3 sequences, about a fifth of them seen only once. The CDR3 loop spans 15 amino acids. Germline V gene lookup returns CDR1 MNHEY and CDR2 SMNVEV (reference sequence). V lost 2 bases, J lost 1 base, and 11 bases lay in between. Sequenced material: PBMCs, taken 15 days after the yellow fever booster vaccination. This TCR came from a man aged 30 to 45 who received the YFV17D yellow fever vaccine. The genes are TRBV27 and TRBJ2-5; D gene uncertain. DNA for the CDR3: TGTGCCAGCAGTTTAATTGGTCGACTCCAAGAGACCCAGTACTTC. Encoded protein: CASSLIGRLQETQYF.